This passage covers 3 T cell receptor beta chains from one sample sequenced in a study of CD8 T cells in Susac syndrome. Reverse transcription used about 0.45 to 1 ug RNA and random hexamers. TCRdb called the immunoSEQ multiplex PCR reads again in MiXCR, with one record for every CDR3 protein. The sample has 250,000 to 350,000 distinct CDR3 sequences; just over 90% are singletons. Sequencing was performed on CD4+ T cells from PBMCs. The receptor source for this set is a human donor with multiple sclerosis.

This chain connects TRBV7-3 to TRBJ2-2, with TRBD2 matching 8 bases. V was pared by 5 bases and J by 7 bases, with 18 bases of the junction left unmatched. CDR3 size: 18 residues. Looked up from germline, CDR1 is SGHTA and CDR2 is FQGTGA. CDR3 DNA: TGTGCCAGCAGCCCCTACTGGGCGGGAGGTCCTTCGGGCGGGGAGCTGTTTTTT. It translates to CASSPYWAGGPSGGELFF. Using reference TRBV7-3 and TRBJ2-2 for the parts outside the CDR3, the full variable domain is GAGVSQTPSNKVTEKGKYVELRCDPISGHTALYWYRQSLGQGPEFLIYFQGTGAADDSGLPNDRFFAVRPEGSVSTLKIQRTERGDSAVYLCASSPYWAGGPSGGELFFGEGSRLTVL.

This clonotype was counted once. J is TRBJ2-3 and V is TRBV12-3 or TRBV12-4, with 8 bases fitting TRBD2. The ends lost 4 bases at V and 0 bases at J; junction bases unmatched: 3. The CDR3 is made up of 15 amino acids. The chain's CDR3 is CASSSGLASTDTQYF. Written as DNA, the CDR3 is TGTGCCAGCAGTTCCGGACTAGCTAGCACAGATACGCAGTATTTT.

This clonotype was found a few times. The chain couples TRBV27 to TRBJ1-2; TRBD1 matches at 8 bases. Trimming took 3 bases from V and 3 from J; bases not matched to a gene: 0. The germline CDR1 and CDR2 sequences are MNHEY and SMNVEV (reference sequence). The CDR3 is made up of 13 amino acids. The CDR3 nucleotides are TGTGCCAGCAGTTTGGACAGGGACTATGGCTACACCTTC. Amino acid sequence: CASSLDRDYGYTF.